One sample yielded the 18 T cell receptor beta chains listed below, sequenced in a study of T cells in narcolepsy. Generated by immunoSEQ multiplex PCR, the TCRdb table keeps only in-frame clones and is missing some. The sample includes 9,500 to 12,000 clones, 94% seen only once; the top ten take roughly 1%. The source material was CD45RA- memory CD4+ T cells from PBMCs. These receptors originate from a human donor with narcolepsy.

The gene calls are TRBV19 and TRBJ1-1; 8 nucleotides agree with TRBD1. Germline lookup yields CDR1 LNHDA and CDR2 SQIVND (reference sequence). The CDR3 loop spans 15 amino acids. With 5 bases clipped from V and 0 bases from J, the junction kept 5 bases outside the gene matches. CDR3 region: CASSVAGGLNTEAFF. For the CDR3, the DNA is TGTGCCAGTAGTGTGGCAGGGGGCTTGAACACTGAAGCTTTCTTT.

The rearrangement uses TRBV30 and TRBJ1-1; D not resolved. The ends were cut back, 4 bases at V and 0 bases at J, with 3 bases in the middle. This CDR3 region has 11 residues. From germline, CDR1 is GTSNPN and CDR2 SVGIG (reference sequence). The CDR3 spells CAWKMNTEAFF. The CDR3 nucleotides are TGTGCCTGGAAGATGAACACTGAAGCTTTCTTT.

The V gene is TRBV10-3, the J gene TRBJ2-7; D call uncertain. The length of the CDR3 is 15 residues. V was shortened by 5 bases and J by 6 bases, with 20 bases between the two germline ends. From germline, CDR1 is ENHRY and CDR2 SYGVKD. CDR3 amino acids: CAISLSSLTDGEQYF. The CDR3 nucleotides are TGTGCCATCAGTTTATCCAGTTTGACCGACGGCGAGCAGTACTTC.

The chain is built from TRBV4-1 and TRBJ1-5; 9 bases line up with TRBD1. CDR3 length: 21 residues. The germline V gene encodes CDR1 MGHRA and CDR2 YSYEKL. V lost 0 bases and J lost 8; bases outside the gene matches: 23. CDR3 sequence: CASSQDPSTSGDRVVKEPQHF. DNA for the CDR3: TGCGCCAGCAGCCAAGATCCTTCAACCTCGGGGGACAGGGTCGTCAAGGAGCCCCAGCATTTT.

This clone was detected only once. The rearrangement uses TRBV7-3 and TRBJ2-1; the match to TRBD1 covers 8 bases. V lost 1 base and J lost 7; bases outside the gene matches: 9. CDR1 is SGHTA, CDR2 FQGTGA, per germline. The CDR3 covers 16 residues. The DNA of the CDR3 is TGTGCCAGCAGCTTAATAGGTGGACAGGGCAGGAATGAGCAGTTCTTC. This codes for CASSLIGGQGRNEQFF. Full variable domain (rest looked up from reference TRBV7-3 and TRBJ2-1): GAGVSQTPSNKVTEKGKYVELRCDPISGHTALYWYRQSLGQGPEFLIYFQGTGAADDSGLPNDRFFAVRPEGSVSTLKIQRTERGDSAVYLCASSLIGGQGRNEQFFGPGTRLTVL.

This CDR3 is CAWSLRSNTGELFF. The DNA for the CDR3 is TGTGCCTGGAGTCTTCGGTCGAACACCGGGGAGCTGTTTTTT. The gene calls are TRBV30 and TRBJ2-2; D gene unclear. V shed 2 bases and J shed 0 bases, with 7 bases lying between them. The CDR3 is 14 residues long. Germline values: CDR1 GTSNPN, CDR2 SVGIG (reference sequence).

In its sample, this clone was seen once. V is TRBV15 and J is TRBJ2-4; TRBD1 might be the D (5 bases). The V gene's germline CDR1 is LNHNV and CDR2 YYDKDF (reference sequence). Deletions cut 0 bases from V and 7 bases from J, with 13 bases between. This CDR3 has 15 amino acids. In nucleotides, the CDR3 is TGTGCCACCAGCAGAGATAGTCAGGGTCGTAACATTCAGTACTTC. Encoded protein: CATSRDSQGRNIQYF. Based on the CDR3 plus reference TRBV15 and TRBJ2-4, the full variable domain is DAMVIQNPRYQVTQFGKPVTLSCSQTLNHNVMYWYQQKSSQAPKLLFHYYDKDFNNEADTPDNFQSRRPNTSFCFLDIRSPGLGDTAMYLCATSRDSQGRNIQYFGAGTRLSVL.

The chain carries TRBV7-3 and TRBJ1-2, with D perhaps matching TRBD1 (5 bases). The CDR3 runs 12 residues. Germline lookup yields CDR1 SGHTA and CDR2 FQGTGA. Trimming shortened V by 0 bases and J by 8 bases, and 7 bases separated the two germline ends. The CDR3 bases are TGTGCCAGCAGCTTAACTGGGACCGGCTACACCTTC. Residues: CASSLTGTGYTF. Full variable domain (missing parts from reference TRBV7-3 and TRBJ1-2): GAGVSQTPSNKVTEKGKYVELRCDPISGHTALYWYRQSLGQGPEFLIYFQGTGAADDSGLPNDRFFAVRPEGSVSTLKIQRTERGDSAVYLCASSLTGTGYTFGSGTRLTVV.

The chain links TRBV5-1 to TRBJ2-2, with TRBD2 matching 8 bases. V dropped 0 bases and J dropped 3; count of bases not matched to a gene: 4. Germline V lookup: CDR1 SGHRS, CDR2 YFSETQ. The CDR3 covers 16 residues. This CDR3 reads CASSLGAGVDTGELFF. The DNA for the CDR3 is TGCGCCAGCAGCTTGGGAGCGGGAGTTGACACCGGGGAGCTGTTTTTT.

The J gene is TRBJ2-3, the V gene TRBV19; 12 nucleotides agree with TRBD2. The CDR3 runs to 16 residues. Germline CDR1 is LNHDA and CDR2 is SQIVND (reference sequence). J gave up 3 bases and V 0 bases, and 1 base lay outside the gene matches. CDR3 coding DNA: TGTGCCAGTAGTATAGAGGGGACTAGCGGGACAGATACGCAGTATTTT. As protein: CASSIEGTSGTDTQYF.

CDR3 sequence reads: CASSTQGQEAYEQYF. The CDR3 DNA follows: TGTGCCAGCAGTACTCAGGGACAGGAGGCCTACGAGCAGTACTTC. The chain is built from TRBV5-4 and TRBJ2-7; 8 positions agree with TRBD1. Germline loops: CDR1 SGHNT, CDR2 YYREEE (reference sequence). Trimming cost V 5 bases and J 2 bases; bases outside gene matches: 9. This CDR3 is built from 15 residues.

This clone was detected once. V gene TRBV5-6 combines with J gene TRBJ2-6; D remains ambiguous. The CDR3 sequence is 18 residues long. CDR1 and CDR2 from the germline V gene are SGHDT and YYEEEE. Trimming took off 7 bases at V and 5 bases at J, with 25 bases between the two ends. The CDR3 protein is CASFSINSPQSRANVLTF. CDR3 DNA sequence: TGTGCCAGCTTCAGCATCAATAGTCCACAAAGTCGGGCCAACGTCCTGACTTTC.

The chain recombines TRBV5-1 with TRBJ2-1, with a possible D match to TRBD1 (5 bases). The CDR3 has 16 amino acids. Trimming cost V 1 base and J 0 bases, with 11 bases left between them. The germline gives CDR1 SGHRS, CDR2 YFSETQ. CDR3 sequence reads: CASSLRGQLSYNEQFF. The DNA of the CDR3 is TGCGCCAGCAGCTTGAGGGGTCAACTCTCCTACAATGAGCAGTTCTTC.

V is TRBV28 and J is TRBJ1-1; possible D gene TRBD1, 6 bases. This CDR3 comprises 13 residues. The V and J ends lost 5 bases and 3 bases respectively, with 10 bases between them. CDR1 is MDHEN and CDR2 is SYDVKM in the germline V gene. CDR3 bases: TGTGCCAGCAGTACGGGGGGCGACACTGAAGCTTTCTTT. It encodes CASSTGGDTEAFF.

The chain carries TRBV19 and TRBJ1-1; TRBD1 matches at 7 bases. The germline V gene encodes CDR1 LNHDA and CDR2 SQIVND (reference sequence). Trimming cost V 5 bases and J 5 bases; bases outside gene matches: 8. The CDR3 covers 14 residues. The CDR3 bases are TGTGCCAGTAGTCTTGCGACAGGGCGGACTGAAGCTTTCTTT. As protein: CASSLATGRTEAFF.

This sequence joins TRBV7-6 and TRBJ2-7; 7 nucleotides match TRBD2. There are 15 residues in the CDR3. The V segment lost 5 bases and the J segment 6 bases; nucleotides outside the gene matches: 13. The germline CDR1 and CDR2 sequences are SGHVS and FNYEAQ. CDR3 sequence (DNA): TGTGCCAGCAGCCATAGCGGGCCCGCCCCTACCGAGCAGTACTTC. It encodes CASSHSGPAPTEQYF.

The rearrangement joins TRBV12-5 to TRBJ2-7, with a possible D match to TRBD1 (5 bases). The V and J ends lost 6 bases and 0 bases respectively, with 12 bases between them. The CDR3 covers 14 residues. The germline CDR1 and CDR2 sequences are LGHNT and FRNRAP. The CDR3 sequence: CASGSGSDSYEQYF. CDR3 bases: TGTGCTAGTGGCTCAGGGTCGGACTCCTACGAGCAGTACTTC. The full variable domain, its missing parts supplied by reference TRBV12-5 and TRBJ2-7, is DARVTQTPRHKVTEMGQEVTMRCQPILGHNTVFWYRQTMMQGLELLAYFRNRAPLDDSGMPKDRFSAEMPDATLATLKIQPSEPRDSAVYFCASGSGSDSYEQYFGPGTRLTVT.

The gene calls are TRBV15 and TRBJ2-1; 11 nucleotides line up with TRBD1. The CDR3 has 15 amino acids. The germline CDR1 and CDR2 sequences are LNHNV and YYDKDF (reference sequence). After removal of 2 bases from V and 12 bases from J, the junction contained 9 bases not matched to a gene. The CDR3 coding sequence is TGTGCCACCAGCAGACCTGGACAGGGGGCTCGGGGGCAGTTCTTC. This translates into CATSRPGQGARGQFF.